The table lists the clone carrying this T cell receptor (beta chain) with a count of one. TCRdb's copy holds only in-frame clones and misses some; the assay was immunoSEQ multiplex PCR. Found here are about 460,000 clones, roughly nine tenths of them singletons; the top ten hold approximately 1.7%. Treatment defined: about 20 received Ad26.COV2.S at low or high dose, single or two shots; 5 received placebo; per-sample allocation not given. The samples were gathered on day 63 after the first injection of vaccine or placebo. Vaccination employed an Ad26 vector expressing the Wuhan-strain SARS-CoV-2 spike. The data are from a study of Ad26.COV2.S vaccination and SARS-CoV-2 variants. Germline values: CDR1 MGHRA, CDR2 YSYEKL. The V gene lost 1 base and the J gene lost 3 bases, with 19 bases spanning the gap. The CDR3 contains 17 residues.

The sequencing used peripheral blood, collected in a trial of Ad26.COV2.S vaccine versus placebo. The sequence was obtained from a person aged 18 to 59 who received the Ad26.COV2.S COVID-19 vaccine or a placebo. The chain has TRBV4-1 and TRBJ2-7; TRBD1 might be the D (5 bases). The CDR3 bases are TGCGCCAGCAGCCAAGGCGGTAGGGGATTTCTGGGCTACGAGCAGTACTTC. Amino acids: CASSQGGRGFLGYEQYF.